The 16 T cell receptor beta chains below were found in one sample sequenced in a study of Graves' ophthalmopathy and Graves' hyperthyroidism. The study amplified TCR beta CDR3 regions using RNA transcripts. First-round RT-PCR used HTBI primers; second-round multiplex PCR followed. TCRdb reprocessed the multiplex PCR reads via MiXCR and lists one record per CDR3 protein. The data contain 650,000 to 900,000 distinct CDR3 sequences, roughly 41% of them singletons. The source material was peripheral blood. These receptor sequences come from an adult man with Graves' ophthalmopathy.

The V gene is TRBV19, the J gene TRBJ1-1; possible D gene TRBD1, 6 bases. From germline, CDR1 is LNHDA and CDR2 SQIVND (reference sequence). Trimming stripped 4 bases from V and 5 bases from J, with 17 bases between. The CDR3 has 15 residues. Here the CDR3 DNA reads TGTGCCAGTAGTACCCCCGGACAGTCGTGGACTGAAGCTTTCTTT. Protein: CASSTPGQSWTEAFF.

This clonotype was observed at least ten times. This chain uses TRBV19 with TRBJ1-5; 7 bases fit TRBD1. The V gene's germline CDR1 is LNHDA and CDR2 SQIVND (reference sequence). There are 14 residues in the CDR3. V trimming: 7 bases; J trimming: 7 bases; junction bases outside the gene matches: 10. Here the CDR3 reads CASTSTGIDQPQHF. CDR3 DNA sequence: TGTGCCAGTACCTCGACAGGGATCGACCAGCCCCAGCATTTT.

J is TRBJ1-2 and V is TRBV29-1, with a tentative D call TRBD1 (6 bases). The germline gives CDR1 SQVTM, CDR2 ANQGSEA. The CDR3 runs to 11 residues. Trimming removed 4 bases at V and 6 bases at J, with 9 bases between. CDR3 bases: TGCAGCGTTGTAGGGGGAGATGGCTACACCTTC. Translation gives CSVVGGDGYTF.

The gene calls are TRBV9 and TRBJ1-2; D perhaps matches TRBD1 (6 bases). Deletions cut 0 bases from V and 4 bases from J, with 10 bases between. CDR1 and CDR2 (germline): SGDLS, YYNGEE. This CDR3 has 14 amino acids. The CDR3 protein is CASSVDKGGYGYTF. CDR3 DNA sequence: TGTGCCAGCAGCGTAGATAAGGGGGGCTATGGCTACACCTTC.

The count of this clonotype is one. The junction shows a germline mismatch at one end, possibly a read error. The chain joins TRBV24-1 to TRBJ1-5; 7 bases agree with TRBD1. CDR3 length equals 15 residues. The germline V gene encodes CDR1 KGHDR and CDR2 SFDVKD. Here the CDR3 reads CAISEATGFGQPQHF. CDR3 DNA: TGTGCCATCAGTGAGGCGACAGGGTTCGGTCAGCCCCAGCATTTT.

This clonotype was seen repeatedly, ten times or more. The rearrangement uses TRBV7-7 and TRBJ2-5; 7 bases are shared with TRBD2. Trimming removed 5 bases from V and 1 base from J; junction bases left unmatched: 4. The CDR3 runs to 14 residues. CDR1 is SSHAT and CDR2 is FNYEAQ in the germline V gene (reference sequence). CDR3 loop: CASSAGVIQETQYF. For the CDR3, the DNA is TGTGCCAGCAGCGCGGGGGTGATCCAAGAGACCCAGTACTTC.

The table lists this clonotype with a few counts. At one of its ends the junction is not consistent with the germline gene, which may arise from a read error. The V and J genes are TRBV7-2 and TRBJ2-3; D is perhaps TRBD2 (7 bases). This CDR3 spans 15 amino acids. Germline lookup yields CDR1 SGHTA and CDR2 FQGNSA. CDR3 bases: TGTGCCACCAGCGAGAGGGGGGGCCCTTCGGATACGCAGTATTTT. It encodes CATSERGGPSDTQYF.

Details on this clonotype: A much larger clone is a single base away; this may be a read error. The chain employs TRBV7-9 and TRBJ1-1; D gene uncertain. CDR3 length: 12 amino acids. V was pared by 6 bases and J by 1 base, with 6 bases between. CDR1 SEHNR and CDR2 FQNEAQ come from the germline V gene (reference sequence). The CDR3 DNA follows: TGTGCCAGCAGAGCTCAGAACACTGAAGCTTTCTTT. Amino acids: CASRAQNTEAFF.

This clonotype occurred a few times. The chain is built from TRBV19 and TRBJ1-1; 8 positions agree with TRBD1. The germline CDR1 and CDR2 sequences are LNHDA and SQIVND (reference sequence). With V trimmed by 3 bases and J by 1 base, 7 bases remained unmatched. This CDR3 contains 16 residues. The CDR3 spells CASSISDREGNTEAFF. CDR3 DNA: TGTGCCAGTAGTATTTCGGACAGGGAGGGGAACACTGAAGCTTTCTTT.

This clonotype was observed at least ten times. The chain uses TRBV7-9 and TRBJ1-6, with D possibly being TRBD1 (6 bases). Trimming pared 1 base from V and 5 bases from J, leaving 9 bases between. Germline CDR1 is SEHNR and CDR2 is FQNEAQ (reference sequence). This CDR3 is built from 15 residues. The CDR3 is CASSLEGGHNSPLHF. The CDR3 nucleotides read TGTGCCAGCAGCTTAGAGGGGGGGCATAATTCACCCCTCCACTTT.

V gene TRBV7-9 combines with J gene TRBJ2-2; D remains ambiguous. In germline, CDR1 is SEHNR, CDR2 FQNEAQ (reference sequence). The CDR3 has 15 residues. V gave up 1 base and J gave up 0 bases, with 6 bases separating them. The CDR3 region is CASSLGLANTGELFF. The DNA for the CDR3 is TGTGCCAGCAGCTTAGGACTTGCGAACACCGGGGAGCTGTTTTTT.

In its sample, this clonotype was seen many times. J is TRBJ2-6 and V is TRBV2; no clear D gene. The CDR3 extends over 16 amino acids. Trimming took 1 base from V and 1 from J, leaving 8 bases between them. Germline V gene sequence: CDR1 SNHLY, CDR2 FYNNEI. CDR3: CASSEEIGSGANVLTF. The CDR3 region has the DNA TGTGCCAGCAGTGAAGAAATTGGTTCTGGGGCCAACGTCCTGACTTTC. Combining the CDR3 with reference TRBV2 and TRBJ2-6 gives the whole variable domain EPEVTQTPSHQVTQMGQEVILRCVPISNHLYFYWYRQILGQKVEFLVSFYNNEISEKSEIFDDQFSVERPDGSNFTLKIRSTKLEDSAMYFCASSEEIGSGANVLTFGAGSRLTVL.

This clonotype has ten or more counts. CDR3: CASSLVGDLSYEQYF. The CDR3 region has the DNA TGTGCCAGCAGCTTAGTAGGGGACCTCTCCTACGAGCAGTACTTC. J is TRBJ2-7 and V is TRBV7-2; D possibly uses TRBD1 or TRBD2 (5 bases each). V lost 1 base and J 0 bases, leaving 10 bases between the germline ends. The CDR3 is 15 residues long. The germline CDR1 and CDR2 sequences are SGHTA and FQGNSA.

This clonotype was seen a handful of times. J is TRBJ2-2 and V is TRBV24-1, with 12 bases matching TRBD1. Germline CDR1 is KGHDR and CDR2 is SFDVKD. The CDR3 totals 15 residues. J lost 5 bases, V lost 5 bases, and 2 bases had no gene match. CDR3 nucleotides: TGTGCCACCAGTGGGGACAGGGGGCGAACCGGGGAGCTGTTTTTT. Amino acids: CATSGDRGRTGELFF.

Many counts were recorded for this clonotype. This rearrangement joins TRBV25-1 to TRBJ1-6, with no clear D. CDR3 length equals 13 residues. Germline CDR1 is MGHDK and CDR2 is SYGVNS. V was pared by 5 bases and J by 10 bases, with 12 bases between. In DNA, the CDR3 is TGTGCCAGCAGTCCGCCGGGGAGATCACCCCTCCACTTT. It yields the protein CASSPPGRSPLHF.

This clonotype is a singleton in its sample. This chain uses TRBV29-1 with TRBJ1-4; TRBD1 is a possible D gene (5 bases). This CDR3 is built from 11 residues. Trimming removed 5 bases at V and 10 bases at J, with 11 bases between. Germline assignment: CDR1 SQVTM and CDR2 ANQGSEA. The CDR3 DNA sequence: TGCAGCGTTCCAAGCGGGGGAAAACTGTTTTTT. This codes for CSVPSGGKLFF. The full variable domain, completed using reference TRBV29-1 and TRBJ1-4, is SAVISQKPSRDICQRGTSLTIQCQVDSQVTMMFWYRQQPGQSLTLIATANQGSEATYESGFVIDKFPISRPNLTFSTLTVSNMSPEDSSIYLCSVPSGGKLFFGSGTQLSVL.